The entry that follows covers one T cell receptor (beta chain) sequence. This clonotype appeared many times. What this receptor recognizes is not known. Base quality data are lacking; no much larger clone is found one base away. The data were obtained in a study of T cell repertoires in cytomegalovirus infection (dated by TCRdb to between 2018 and 2021). About the investigation overall: Donor HLA type was relevant to the analysis, as public TCR beta signatures indicated carriage of CMV infection together with the matching HLA type. Results and caveats for the whole study, not just this receptor: The ex vivo response was dominated by HLA-C-restricted CMV-specific TCR beta clonotypes, which also provided the single most frequent clonotype in two of eight donors. In both this cohort and an independent cohort of a few hundred donors, the cumulative frequency of public TCR beta family members distinguished carriers of CMV infection plus the relevant HLA type.

From the cysteine through the phenylalanine, the CDR3 covers 13 amino acids. Only the CDR3 portion is preserved as DNA: 39 bases, with reading frame beginning at the first base. The germline V gene supplies CDR1 SGHVS and CDR2 FQNEAQ. V and J lose 7 bases and 0 bases, and a span of 6 bases separates them. TCRdb names Illumina HiSeq 1500 as the instrument used. The raw public reads went through TCRdb reprocessing: fastp at Q25, MiXCR clone calling, in-frame beta chains kept. Entries that share a CDR3 protein sequence are merged under the most common genes and DNA. For this sample there are about 530,000 distinct CDR3 sequences; 26% appear just once. 13% of the sample lies in the top ten.

Sequencing was done on a sample of PBMCs. This TCR came from a human donor in good health (CMV status not recorded). Some clones in this sample may be carry-over from other donors' samples. The rearrangement joined TRBV7-8 to TRBJ2-2, with an unclear D gene assignment. The CDR3 reads CASTPPNTGELFF. The base sequence is TGTGCCAGCACCCCCCCGAACACCGGGGAGCTGTTTTTT.